A selection of T cell receptor beta chains follows, all from one sample in a study of T cells expressing NK-cell markers. TCRdb reanalyzed the 5' RACE reads, giving one entry per CDR3 protein sequence and no DNA. The ten most abundant clones cover roughly 20% of a sample with about 180,000 distinct CDR3 sequences. The sequenced sample consisted of blood T cells: a sorted CD56 or NKG2C T cell subset, CD4+ or CD8+ T cells, or bulk PBMC T cells (not recorded which). Receptors were obtained from a woman aged 18 to 69 in good health. Both conserved end residues are part of each CDR3. The order of the fields is J gene, CDR3 length, V gene, CDR3 protein.

TRBJ2-7 | 14 | TRBV7-9 | CASSPKTGTYEQYF
TRBJ2-7 | 15 | TRBV7-2 | CASSIQTVGKYEQYF
TRBJ1-5 | 13 | TRBV11-2 | CASSLRFYQPQHF
TRBJ1-5 | 15 | TRBV12-3/TRBV12-4 | CASSLSRGQNQPQHF
TRBJ2-1 | 14 | TRBV11-2 | CASSGQLVLSEQFF
TRBJ2-1 | 19 | TRBV12-3/TRBV12-4 | CASSLARGRAGGLGNEQFF
TRBJ2-7 | 16 | TRBV10-3 | CAISEGRAGVSYEQYF
TRBJ2-7 | 15 | TRBV11-2 | CASSLIETTGYEQYF
TRBJ2-2 | 15 | TRBV28 | CASSRTSANTGELFF
TRBJ1-6 | 14 | TRBV6-1 | CASSRDRLFSPLHF
TRBJ2-4 | 16 | TRBV27 | CASIQQGELAKNIQYF
TRBJ2-1 | 16 | TRBV7-2 | CASSLDGAGGFNEQFF
TRBJ2-6 | 19 | TRBV12-3/TRBV12-4 | CASRRTWGPDGSGANVLTF
TRBJ2-7 | 15 | TRBV20-1 | CSARWLAGISYEQYF
TRBJ1-3 | 15 | TRBV10-3 | CAIRGESFSGNTIYF
TRBJ1-5 | 18 | TRBV6-1 | CASSEAGLDRRSNQPQHF
TRBJ2-1 | 15 | TRBV7-2 | CASSRRGGPYNEQFF
TRBJ2-7 | 18 | TRBV6-5 | CASSWTASSGIQSYEQYF
TRBJ2-2 | 14 | TRBV21-1 | CASSNLGNTGELFF
TRBJ2-5 | 13 | TRBV10-3 | CAISRDRGETQYF
TRBJ2-7 | 15 | TRBV15 | CATSRSGDRAFEQYF
TRBJ2-1 | 16 | TRBV15 | CATSRAASGGFNEQFF
TRBJ2-7 | 15 | TRBV7-2 | CASSLDLGRYYEQYF
TRBJ2-2 | 15 | TRBV12-3/TRBV12-4 | CASSAASVGGGELFF
TRBJ1-1 | 13 | TRBV6-6 | CASSPMANTEAFF
TRBJ1-6 | 14 | TRBV9 | CASSVISDNSPLHF
TRBJ2-3 | 15 | TRBV10-3 | CAISPQTGYTDTQHF
TRBJ1-1 | 14 | TRBV5-1 | CASSRDSSNTEAFF
TRBJ2-7 | 14 | TRBV7-9 | CASSQRGELYEQYF
TRBJ1-1 | 15 | TRBV27 | CASSDYRGRGTEAFF
TRBJ2-3 | 16 | TRBV12-3/TRBV12-4 | CASTRRATGVTDTQYF
TRBJ1-2 | 13 | TRBV7-9 | CASAHATGTGYTF
TRBJ2-7 | 14 | TRBV12-3/TRBV12-4 | CASSVRQGVDEQYF
TRBJ2-1 | 17 | TRBV12-3/TRBV12-4 | CASSASVLAGAYNEQFF
TRBJ2-1 | 15 | TRBV2 | CASTIQGAQYNEQFF
TRBJ2-7 | 12 | TRBV6-5 | CASSYLGEEQYF
TRBJ2-5 | 13 | TRBV20-1 | CSARVVSKETQYF
TRBJ2-3 | 16 | TRBV7-2 | CASSRLAGAGTDTQYF
TRBJ1-2 | 15 | TRBV5-5 | CASSLVGRDNYGYTF
TRBJ2-3 | 11 | TRBV27 | CASSLSGRQYF
TRBJ2-5 | 15 | TRBV15 | CATSRDVAAQETQYF
TRBJ2-2 | 16 | TRBV20-1 | CSARDGGTFQTGELFF
TRBJ1-2 | 13 | TRBV5-1 | CASSDGAGDGYTF
TRBJ2-3 | 15 | TRBV12-5 | CASGTGTSISDTQYF
TRBJ2-1 | 14 | TRBV5-1 | CASRGSLSYNEQFF
TRBJ2-1 | 13 | TRBV3-1 | CASSQYRGGEQFF
TRBJ2-1 | 16 | TRBV7-2 | CASSSRRSGVSSEQFF
TRBJ2-4 | 16 | TRBV2 | CASSVPGLPAKNIQYF
TRBJ2-1 | 14 | TRBV9 | CASSVGVSYNEQFF
TRBJ2-1 | 16 | TRBV18 | CASSPGSQGAYNEQFF
TRBJ2-5 | 13 | TRBV12-3/TRBV12-4 | CASSARVSETQYF
TRBJ1-2 | 15 | TRBV18 | CASSPPGVINYGYTF
TRBJ2-1 | 15 | TRBV28 | CASSISSGRVLEQFF
TRBJ2-3 | 12 | TRBV10-3 | CAISESTDTQYF
TRBJ2-3 | 15 | TRBV4-2 | CASSQGTGVGDTQYF
TRBJ2-1 | 15 | TRBV20-1 | CSARVTSGRYNEQFF
TRBJ2-5 | 15 | TRBV5-4 | CASSSGGGLQETQNF
TRBJ2-7 | 13 | TRBV7-9 | CASSLVVGDRSYF
TRBJ2-3 | 16 | TRBV7-3 | CASSLQPSAGGDTQYF